Sequencing of this TCR beta chain was carried out in a study of cytomegalovirus exposure and HLA in healthy donors (TCRdb year 2017). Background for the entire study: In an earlier analysis of some 610 of the donors, 250 to 300 Gb of sequence data and 120 million or so unique TCR beta sequences from about 180 million T cells were reported. An early release that covered about 600 HLA-typed donors contained around 330 gigabases of sequencing data and roughly 84 million unique TCR sequences. Among the roughly 400 genotyped donors, around 81% belonged to the genetic ancestry cluster associated with self-reported Caucasian donors. The study aimed to test whether cataloging public T cell receptors could reveal signatures of past pathogen exposure. The T cell repertoires of 670 or so subjects were profiled by immunosequencing and related to cytomegalovirus serostatus. Along with the roughly 670-subject first cohort, a separate validation cohort of over 90 different subjects was used. To predict cytomegalovirus infection status, the study brought together high-throughput TCR immunosequencing, statistical association of individual TCRs with disease status, and machine learning. A later analysis re-analyzed previously published TCR beta repertoires from 666 donors and added high-resolution HLA genotyping to study TCR occurrence patterns. Rather than using new phenotypic data, the later analysis identified candidate immune exposures from TCR beta sequences and from how often those sequences occurred across donors. In an earlier analysis of over 550 of the donors, high-throughput TCR beta sequencing was used to judge whether each TCR beta V gene segment behaved as functional or pseudogenic. Donor age, sex, ethnicity and CMV serostatus were compiled alongside the repertoire data. Genome-wide SNP genotypes for about 55% of the 666 donors were used in a later genetic analysis, which treated that subset as a discovery cohort. All discovery cohort repertoires had been generated using a single sequencing platform. Both class I and class II loci were covered by HLA typing, at four-digit resolution. Typing coverage varied by locus: about 620-630 donors for A, B, C, DRB1 and DQB1; roughly 560 for DQA1; more than 600 for DPA1; fewer than 480 for DPB1. Four or five DR-DQ haplotypes were handled as single units for association and clustering, since linkage in the cohort was strong. Across some 400 genotyped donors of the cohort, an average of roughly 200,000 unique TCR beta nucleotide sequences per donor were sequenced, and 15% to 20% of those sequences were non-productive.

With respect to this clone: Its antigen remains undetermined. No much larger clonotype is one base removed from it; base qualities were not supplied.

CDR1 MNHEY and CDR2 SVGAGI are derived from the germline V gene. V is trimmed back by 6 bases and J by 10 bases, and the junction contains 6 bases that no gene match accounts for. The cysteine opens and the phenylalanine closes a CDR3 of 13 amino acids. This entry keeps only the CDR3 DNA: 39 bases, framed from base 1. The cohort comprised around 690 healthy bone marrow donors. All cohort members were sampled while nominally healthy, although unrecorded immune exposures were likely present. The donor tested CMV seropositive and was one of the 289 seropositive cohort members. Every donor gave a peripheral blood sample, and the peripheral blood mononuclear cells from that sample were used for TCR beta sequencing. The Qiagen DNeasy Blood Extraction Kit was used to extract genomic DNA from the blood cell samples. Library method: the immunoSEQ multiplex PCR assay. For the multiplex PCR, a mixture combining 60 forward primers for TCR Vbeta segments and 13 reverse primers for TCR Jbeta segments was used. A multiplex PCR assay on genomic DNA amplified the CDR3 region of rearranged TCR beta genes. On the Illumina HiSeq System, the amplified TCR beta libraries were sequenced as 87-base-pair reads. The authors processed their data as follows. A later analysis counted approximately 76 million unique TCR beta chains across the 666 repertoires, and 9 million to 14 million of these chains were shared by at least two donors. To remove PCR and sequencing errors, raw reads were error-corrected and collapsed into unique sequences using a nearest-neighbor algorithm that merged closely related sequences. To assign V, D and J gene segments, CDR3 sequences were aligned to IMGT reference sequences. For a sequence to be retained, a match of at least six nucleotides was required to both a V gene segment and a J gene segment. A rearrangement counted as productive if the CDR3 had no stop codons and remained in frame with V and J, and every other rearrangement counted as non-productive. CDR3 was defined according to IMGT convention as the region running from the second conserved V-encoded cysteine to the conserved J-encoded phenylalanine. The earlier analysis of roughly 590 of the donors excluded any sequence lacking an unambiguous match to a single V gene segment. An earlier analysis of roughly 590 of the donors called V segments functional above 56.7% productive rearrangements and segregating when the between-donor standard deviation exceeded 5%. A statistical classification framework was built for diagnosing cytomegalovirus status from the catalog of TCR beta chain sequences. V and J gene assignment, in a later analysis, came from comparing TCR nucleotide sequences with IMGT/GENE-DB human TR gene sequences. Using the TCRdist pipeline, a later analysis assigned CDR3 sequences along with most-parsimonious VDJ recombination scenarios. In a later analysis, every TCR beta chain was defined by the combination of its CDR3 amino acid sequence and its V-gene family, and reads without a unique V-gene family were dropped. To address suspected cross-contamination and a sequencing artifact, a later analysis removed 550 to 750 highly shared, low-generation-probability nucleotide sequences. For each public chain, a later analysis derived a clonal expansion index from normalized ranks of inferred template counts within each repertoire. In a later analysis, generation probabilities were computed with a VDJ recombination model fitted to out-of-frame rearrangements, and the resulting probabilities were checked against IGoR. In a later analysis, hypergeometric tests were used to score TCR-TCR, TCR-HLA and TCR-CMV co-occurrence, with a repertoire-size bias correction applied to TCR pairs. In a later analysis, false discovery rates were estimated by permuting HLA or CMV assignments 20 times. In a later analysis, co-occurring TCRs were grouped using DBSCAN, with TCRdist sequence similarity added in when clustering inside HLA-allele-positive subsets. For co-occurrence clustering, repertoires with fewer than 30,000 or more than 120,000 public chains were excluded, along with about five repertoires with anomalous nucleotide sharing. The immuneACCESS repertoire file appears here via TCRdb, limited to in-frame rearrangements. These files lack a portion of the clones; in checked studies, under half of the deficit traces to unresolved V genes, and the cause of the others is not known. The DNA was the basis for D and trimming; V, J and clone size are from that table. For this sample there are around 140,000 clones; approximately 80% appear just once. About 2.4% of the sample belongs to the ten largest clones.

The investigation overall reported the following: Correlated functional status among segregating V segments might reflect linkage disequilibrium, but an unknown experimental factor could not be ruled out. The 87-base-pair reads could not distinguish some IMGT-functional V segments, including TRBV6-2 and TRBV6-3, so those segments were excluded. Presence/absence analyses assumed roughly uniform sequencing depth across donors, an assumption that may not hold. A later analysis reported that several top co-occurrence clusters appeared linked to parvovirus B19, influenza, CMV and Epstein-Barr virus. The study listed 164 TCR beta chains as associated with cytomegalovirus. An association between a missense DCLRE1C variant and V-gene and J-gene trimming of TCR beta chains was found in a later genetic analysis and replicated in an independent cohort. It was suggested by the authors that the approach could potentially be generalized to other disease states and immunological phenotypes. While some public TCRs were present in many individuals, most TCR sequences turned up only very rarely across donors. Most CMV-associated TCR beta chains appeared to be HLA-restricted in a later analysis, and the HLA associations seemed to be driven largely by CMV exposure. A later analysis found that TCR association rates varied across HLA loci, with DRB1 alleles showing the most associated TCRs and HLA-C alleles the fewest. In an earlier analysis of about 600 of the donors, most TCR beta V segments appeared in productive rearrangements about 87% or about 30% of the time, broadly matching IMGT annotations. Roughly 15 rarely observed V segments, including chromosome 9 orphons, were excluded from the earlier analysis of 550 to 700 of the donors because counts were too low. Three of the identified cytomegalovirus-associated TCR beta chains were confirmed in vitro to be specific for cytomegalovirus antigens. Because HLA typing was missing for some donors at each locus, association tests included only the typed subset. Compared with equally common non-associated chains, HLA-associated TCR beta chains in a later analysis were more clonally expanded and had lower generation probabilities. Immune exposure information for the cohort was limited to CMV serostatus. Assigning TCR associations to individual alleles was difficult when HLA alleles, especially DR and DQ, strongly co-occurred. A further reported finding was that TCR beta sequences accurately predicted the HLA-A and HLA-B alleles for most subjects in the first cohort. In a later analysis, some 18,000 TCR beta sequences were associated with specific HLA alleles at a false discovery rate of 0.05. A cluster of highly shared sequence variants was judged likely to be a technical artifact of the sequencing pipeline. The classifier was reported to diagnose cytomegalovirus status with high specificity and sensitivity in both the original cohort and the validation cohort. This cohort had only TCR beta chains sequenced, and the lack of alpha or paired-chain data limited which features could be detected. In a later genetic analysis, fewer N-insertions in productive TCRs were reported among donors in an Asian-associated ancestry cluster than the approximately 710-donor mean.

The receptor chain draws on TRBV6-5 and TRBJ1-6, with 7 bases matching TRBD1. Sequenced material: PBMCs. This TCR was recovered from a woman younger than 30 in good health and CMV-seropositive. CDR3 reads: CASSRQGSSPLHF. Read as DNA, the sequence is TGTGCCAGCAGCCGACAGGGCTCCTCACCCCTCCACTTT.